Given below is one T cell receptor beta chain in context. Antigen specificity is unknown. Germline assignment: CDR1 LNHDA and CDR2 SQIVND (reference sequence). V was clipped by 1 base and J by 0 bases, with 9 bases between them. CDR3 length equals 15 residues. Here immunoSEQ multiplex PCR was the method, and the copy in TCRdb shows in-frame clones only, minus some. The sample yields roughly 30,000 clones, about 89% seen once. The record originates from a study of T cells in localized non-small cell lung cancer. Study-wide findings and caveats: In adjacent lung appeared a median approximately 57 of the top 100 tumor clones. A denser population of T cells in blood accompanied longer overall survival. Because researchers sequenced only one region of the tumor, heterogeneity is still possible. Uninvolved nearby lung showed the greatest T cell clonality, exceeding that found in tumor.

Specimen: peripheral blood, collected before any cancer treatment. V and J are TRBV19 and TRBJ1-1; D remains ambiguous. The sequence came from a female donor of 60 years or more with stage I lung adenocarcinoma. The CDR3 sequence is CASSIGGEMNTEAFF. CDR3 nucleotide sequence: TGTGCCAGTAGTATAGGCGGGGAAATGAACACTGAAGCTTTCTTT.